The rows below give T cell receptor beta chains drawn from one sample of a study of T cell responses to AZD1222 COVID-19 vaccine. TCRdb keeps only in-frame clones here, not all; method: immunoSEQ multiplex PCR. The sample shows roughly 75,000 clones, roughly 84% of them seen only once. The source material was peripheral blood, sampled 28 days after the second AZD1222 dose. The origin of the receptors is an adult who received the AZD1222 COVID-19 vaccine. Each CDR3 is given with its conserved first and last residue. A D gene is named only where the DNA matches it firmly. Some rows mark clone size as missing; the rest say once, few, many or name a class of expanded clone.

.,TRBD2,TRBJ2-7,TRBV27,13,CASSFSGGAEQYF,TGTGCCAGCAGCTTTTCGGGGGGGGCCGAGCAGTACTTC
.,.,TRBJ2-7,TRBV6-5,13,CASWGRGAYEQYF,TGTGCCAGCTGGGGCCGGGGTGCCTACGAGCAGTACTTC
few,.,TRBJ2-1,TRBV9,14,CASSPSSRFHEQFF,TGTGCCAGCAGCCCGTCCTCTAGGTTCCATGAGCAGTTCTTC
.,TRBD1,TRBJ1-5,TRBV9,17,CASSVDFGTGSNQPQHF,TGTGCCAGCAGCGTAGATTTTGGGACAGGCAGCAATCAGCCCCAGCATTTT
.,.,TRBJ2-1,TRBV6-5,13,CAGAQPDHNEQFF,TGTGCGGGGGCCCAACCAGACCACAATGAGCAGTTCTTC
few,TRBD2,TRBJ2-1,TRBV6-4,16,CASSVAGTSGYNEQFF,TGTGCCAGCAGTGTCGCCGGGACTAGCGGATACAATGAGCAGTTCTTC
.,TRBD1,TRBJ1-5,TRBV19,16,CASSRGTGGRHQPQHF,TGTGCCAGTAGTAGAGGGACAGGGGGCCGACATCAGCCCCAGCATTTT
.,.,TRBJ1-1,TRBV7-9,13,CASSPDPNTEAFF,TGTGCCAGCAGCCCCGACCCGAACACTGAAGCTTTCTTT
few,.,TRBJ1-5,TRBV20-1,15,CSASSTAGSNQPQHF,TGCAGTGCTAGTAGTACGGCAGGAAGCAATCAGCCCCAGCATTTT
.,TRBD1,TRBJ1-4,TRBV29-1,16,CSAKTGGNIGSEKLFF,TGCAGCGCAAAGACAGGGGGCAATATCGGAAGTGAAAAACTGTTTTTT
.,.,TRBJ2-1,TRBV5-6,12,CASSRTASRQFF,TGTGCCAGCAGCAGGACAGCCTCGAGGCAGTTCTTC
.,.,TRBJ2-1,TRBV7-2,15,CASSSRGRTNNEQFF,TGTGCCAGCAGCTCTCGGGGGCGAACTAACAATGAGCAGTTCTTC
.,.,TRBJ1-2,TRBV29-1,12,CSAHGGLGGYTF,TGCAGCGCCCATGGGGGGCTCGGTGGCTACACCTTC
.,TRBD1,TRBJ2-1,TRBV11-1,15,CASSTDRGGYNEQFF,TGTGCCAGCAGCACCGACAGGGGAGGCTACAATGAGCAGTTCTTC
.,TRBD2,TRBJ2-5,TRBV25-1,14,CASSGVAGGETQYF,TGTGCCAGCAGTGGGGTAGCGGGGGGGGAGACCCAGTACTTC
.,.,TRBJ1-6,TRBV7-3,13,CASSLQGLAPLHF,TGTGCCAGCAGCTTACAGGGCCTGGCACCCCTCCACTTT
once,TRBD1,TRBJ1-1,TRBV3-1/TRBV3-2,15,CASSQDITGATEAFF,TGTGCCAGCAGCCAAGACATTACAGGGGCTACTGAAGCTTTCTTT
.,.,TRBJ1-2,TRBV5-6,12,CASSLKGIGYTF,TGTGCCAGCAGCTTGAAAGGGATTGGCTACACCTTC
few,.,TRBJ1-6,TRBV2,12,CASNVYQSPLHF,TGTGCCAGCAATGTATACCAATCACCCCTCCACTTT
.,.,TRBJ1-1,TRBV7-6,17,CASSLGSGDLLNTEAFF,TGTGCCAGCAGCTTAGGGTCAGGGGATCTCCTGAACACTGAAGCTTTCTTT
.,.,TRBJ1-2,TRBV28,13,CASTSTRRYGYTF,TGTGCCAGCACCTCAACCCGACGGTATGGCTACACCTTC
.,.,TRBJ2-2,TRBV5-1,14,CASEGRGQTGELFF,TGCGCCAGCGAGGGCAGGGGTCAGACCGGGGAGCTGTTTTTT
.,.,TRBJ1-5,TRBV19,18,CASSTFRDGREGNQPQHF,TGTGCCAGTAGTACGTTCCGGGACGGAAGAGAGGGCAATCAGCCCCAGCATTTT
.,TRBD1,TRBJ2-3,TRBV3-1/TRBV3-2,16,CASSQGVGGGTDTQYF,TGTGCCAGCAGCCAAGGGGTAGGGGGCGGCACAGATACGCAGTATTTT
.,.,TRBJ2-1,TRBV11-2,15,CASSFEGERFNEQFF,TGTGCCAGCAGCTTTGAAGGAGAACGCTTCAATGAGCAGTTCTTC
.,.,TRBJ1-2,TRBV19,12,CASRGELLGYTF,TGTGCCAGTAGAGGAGAGCTACTTGGCTACACCTTC
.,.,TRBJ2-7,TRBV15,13,CATSRGSDYEQYF,TGTGCCACCAGCAGAGGATCGGACTACGAGCAGTACTTC
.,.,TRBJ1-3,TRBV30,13,CAWSPDHGNTIYF,TGTGCCTGGAGTCCCGACCATGGAAACACCATATATTTT
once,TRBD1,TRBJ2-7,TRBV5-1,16,CASSPGTGIKGPSLYF,TGCGCCAGCAGCCCAGGGACAGGGATTAAGGGCCCCAGTTTGTACTTC